The 22 T cell receptor beta chains presented below share a single source sample, sequenced in a study of blood T cell repertoires in COVID-19. The protocol was immunoSEQ multiplex PCR, while the TCRdb copy is restricted to in-frame clones and leaves out a portion. The table records fewer than 50,000 clones, approximately 82% of them present only once. The sequenced material came from peripheral blood. The source is a human donor in a cohort sampled during active COVID-19.

In this sample, this clone turned up a few times. The V and J genes are TRBV9 and TRBJ1-1, with 7 bases lining up with TRBD1. V dropped 3 bases and J dropped 10; count of bases not matched to a gene: 9. The length of the CDR3 is 13 residues. CDR1 and CDR2 (germline): SGDLS, YYNGEE. CDR3 DNA sequence: TGTGCCAGCAGCGCGTTGACAGGGCCGAGAGCTTTCTTT. Translation: CASSALTGPRAFF.

The chain uses TRBV5-6 and TRBJ1-1, with 7 bases matching TRBD1. The germline V gene has CDR1 SGHDT and CDR2 YYEEEE. The length of the CDR3 is 14 residues. V was clipped by 6 bases and J by 5 bases; unmatched bases: 10. The CDR3 DNA reads TGTGCCAGCACCCCCATAGGGGGCCGGACTGAAGCTTTCTTT. Its translation: CASTPIGGRTEAFF.

The genes are TRBV30 and TRBJ1-3; TRBD1 is a possible D gene (5 bases). The CDR3 spans 12 residues. The V and J ends lost 8 bases and 2 bases respectively, with 10 bases between them. The V gene's germline CDR1 is GTSNPN and CDR2 SVGIG (reference sequence). In DNA form, the CDR3 reads TGTGCCGCACGGGGGACTGGAAACACCATATATTTT. The encoded protein is CAARGTGNTIYF.

DNA of the CDR3: TGTGCCAGTAGGACCGGGACTAGGGAGCACGAGCAGTACTTC. Its protein product is CASRTGTREHEQYF. The J gene is TRBJ2-7, the V gene TRBV19; the match to TRBD2 covers 8 bases. J gave up 5 bases and V 6 bases, and 9 bases lay outside the gene matches. This CDR3 is 14 amino acids long. CDR1 and CDR2 from the germline V gene are LNHDA and SQIVND (reference sequence).

The chain has TRBV28 and TRBJ1-4, with 10 bases that match TRBD1. The V gene end was trimmed by 6 bases and the J gene end by 7 bases; junction bases not matched to a gene: 5. Germline V gene lookup returns CDR1 MDHEN and CDR2 SYDVKM. This CDR3 has 14 amino acids. This CDR3 is CASSGTGVTEKLFF. The CDR3 DNA reads TGTGCCAGCAGCGGGACAGGGGTTACTGAAAAACTGTTTTTT.

The CDR3 DNA follows: TGTGCCAGCAGGGTGGTGCCTACAGATACTGAAGCTTTCTTT. Protein product: CASRVVPTDTEAFF. V usage is TRBV6-5 and J usage is TRBJ1-1; D is ambiguous. The germline V and J ends were trimmed by 6 bases and 5 bases, with 16 bases remaining between them. In germline, CDR1 is MNHEY, CDR2 SVGAGI. This CDR3 region has 14 residues.

This chain connects TRBV6-6 to TRBJ1-5; D is unclear. This CDR3 spans 16 amino acids. Trimming shortened V by 6 bases and J by 6 bases, and 21 bases separated the two germline ends. The V gene's germline CDR1 is MNHNY and CDR2 SVGAGI (reference sequence). CDR3 sequence reads: CASRLLTGSVSQPQHF. The CDR3 DNA follows: TGTGCCAGCAGGCTCCTCACTGGGAGCGTGAGTCAGCCCCAGCATTTT.

The chain uses TRBV4-3 and TRBJ1-6; no definite D call. Trimming removed 0 bases from V and 6 bases from J, with 6 bases in between. Germline V gene lookup returns CDR1 LGHNA and CDR2 YSLEER. This CDR3 is 14 amino acids long. The CDR3 sequence: CASSQDNSNSPLHF. CDR3 nucleotide sequence: TGCGCCAGCAGCCAAGATAACAGTAATTCACCCCTCCACTTT.

Only one count was recorded for this clone. This sequence joins TRBV7-2 and TRBJ1-2; TRBD1 might be the D (6 bases). CDR3 size: 16 residues. Trimming removed 5 bases from V and 0 bases from J, with 16 bases in between. Germline values: CDR1 SGHTA, CDR2 FQGNSA. The CDR3 sequence is CASSPLGAGANYGYTF. The CDR3 DNA reads as TGTGCCAGCAGCCCCCTGGGGGCAGGAGCTAACTATGGCTACACCTTC.

The DNA of the CDR3 is TGCGCCAGCAGCCAAGAGGGGACTATCCCGAATGAGCAGTTCTTC. Protein product: CASSQEGTIPNEQFF. V gene TRBV4-3 combines with J gene TRBJ2-1, with 7 nucleotides matching TRBD2. This CDR3 is built from 15 residues. Per germline, CDR1 LGHNA and CDR2 YSLEER. The J segment lost 7 bases and the V segment lost 0 bases, leaving 6 bases of the junction unmatched.

This chain connects TRBV7-2 to TRBJ1-4, with D unclear. The CDR3 sequence is 15 residues long. CDR1 and CDR2 (germline): SGHTA, FQGNSA. Trimming shortened V by 6 bases and J by 7 bases, and 18 bases separated the two germline ends. CDR3 sequence: CASSPNGLGIEKLFF. Here the CDR3 DNA reads TGTGCCAGCAGTCCCAACGGGTTAGGTATTGAAAAACTGTTTTTT.

The genes are TRBV7-2 and TRBJ1-1; 7 bases match TRBD1. The CDR3 extends over 13 amino acids. V lost 5 bases to trimming and J lost 4 bases; unmatched junction nucleotides: 4. CDR1 is SGHTA and CDR2 is FQGNSA in the germline V gene. The CDR3 DNA is TGTGCCAGCAGCCTCACAGGGGTCACTGAAGCTTTCTTT. It translates to CASSLTGVTEAFF.

The chain joins TRBV4-2 to TRBJ1-2; D call uncertain. Deletions cut 6 bases from V and 0 bases from J, with 14 bases between. Germline V gene data show CDR1 as LGHNA and CDR2 as YNFKEQ. The CDR3 spans 15 residues. The CDR3 sequence is CASSPEGGSNYGYTF. The CDR3 DNA reads TGTGCCAGCAGTCCTGAAGGAGGCTCTAACTATGGCTACACCTTC.

This clone was counted between two and nine times. CDR3 bases: TGTGCCAGCAGCCCGTGGCGGGGGGGGCCGGAAAATGAGCAGTTCTTC. It is translated as CASSPWRGGPENEQFF. J is TRBJ2-1 and V is TRBV7-9; TRBD2 matches 9 bases. This CDR3 region has 16 residues. CDR1 is SEHNR, CDR2 FQNEAQ, per germline (reference sequence). V was pared by 5 bases and J by 7 bases, with 12 bases of the junction left unmatched.

The chain carries TRBV2 and TRBJ2-2, with 11 bases aligning to TRBD2. Germline lookup yields CDR1 SNHLY and CDR2 FYNNEI. The CDR3 covers 15 residues. V shed 4 bases, J shed 5 bases, and the junction held 3 bases outside the gene matches. The CDR3 region has the DNA TGTGCCAGCAGTGGACTAGCGGGAAGGACCGGGGAGCTGTTTTTT. Protein product: CASSGLAGRTGELFF.

This clone was picked up a small number of times. The chain is built from TRBV6-5 and TRBJ1-5; D might be TRBD1 (6 bases). V was clipped by 6 bases and J by 7 bases, with 16 bases between them. From germline, CDR1 is MNHEY and CDR2 SVGAGI. CDR3 length: 14 residues. CDR3 sequence: CASRRSGGLQPQHF. DNA of the CDR3: TGTGCCAGCAGGCGCTCGGGGGGCCTCCAGCCCCAGCATTTT.

The chain carries TRBV6-5 and TRBJ1-1; D is unresolved. The CDR3 contains 14 residues. Germline CDR1 and CDR2: MNHEY and SVGAGI. Trimming left V 5 bases short and J 4 bases short, with 14 bases between. The DNA for the CDR3 is TGTGCCAGCAGTCCCCGACCCGGAGGCACTGAAGCTTTCTTT. It specifies CASSPRPGGTEAFF.

The chain employs TRBV4-1 and TRBJ1-1; D remains ambiguous. V dropped 7 bases and J dropped 0 bases, with 12 bases sitting between them. The CDR3 runs 14 residues. Germline V gene lookup returns CDR1 MGHRA and CDR2 YSYEKL. The CDR3 spells CASTQSTVNTEAFF. CDR3 DNA sequence: TGCGCCAGCACCCAGAGTACCGTGAACACTGAAGCTTTCTTT.

The rearrangement uses TRBV6-1 and TRBJ2-2; tentative D call: TRBD1 (6 bases). The CDR3 loop spans 16 amino acids. Germline V gene lookup returns CDR1 MNHNS and CDR2 SASEGT. Trimming cost V 1 base and J 6 bases, with 15 bases left between them. DNA of the CDR3: TGTGCCAGCAGTGAAGGGTTAACAGGGATCGCCGGGGAGCTGTTTTTT. It codes for CASSEGLTGIAGELFF.

The CDR3 sequence is CSVDSVSNYGYTF. Written as DNA, the CDR3 is TGCAGCGTTGATAGCGTATCCAACTATGGCTACACCTTC. This sequence joins TRBV29-1 and TRBJ1-2; D not resolved. V lost 3 bases, J lost 2 bases, and 10 bases lay in between. CDR3 length: 13 residues. The germline CDR1 and CDR2 sequences are SQVTM and ANQGSEA.

The rearrangement uses TRBV2 and TRBJ2-7; 7 bases fit TRBD1. There are 15 residues in the CDR3. The germline V gene encodes CDR1 SNHLY and CDR2 FYNNEI. V was clipped by 7 bases and J by 2 bases; unmatched bases: 11. CDR3 in amino acids: CASTPSGTETYEQYF. The DNA for the CDR3 is TGTGCCAGCACCCCTTCCGGGACAGAGACCTACGAGCAGTACTTC.

The chain is built from TRBV19 and TRBJ2-7, with 9 bases aligning to TRBD2. The J segment lost 0 bases and the V segment lost 4 bases, leaving 4 bases of the junction unmatched. There are 15 residues in the CDR3. Germline CDR1 LNHDA, CDR2 SQIVND (reference sequence). The CDR3 region is CASSTSGESSYEQYF. The CDR3 DNA reads as TGTGCCAGTAGTACTAGCGGGGAGAGCTCCTACGAGCAGTACTTC.